These 6 T cell receptor beta chains came from one sample sequenced in a study of graft-versus-host responses after intestinal transplantation. No cognate antigen is known for these TCRs. Only in-frame clones appear in the TCRdb table, and some are missing; sequencing was by immunoSEQ multiplex PCR. The sample includes some 87,000 clones, roughly 93% of them seen just once. This specimen consisted of unstimulated CD8+ T cells sorted from spleen or lymph node cells, obtained before transplant. These receptors all come from a human donor who was the organ donor for an intestinal transplant.

This chain joins TRBV5-1 and TRBJ2-5; 7 bases line up with TRBD1. The end of the DNA fits TRBJ2-7 better, so the J call may be wrong. CDR3 length: 15 residues. Germline-derived CDR1 and CDR2 are SGHRS and YFSETQ. CDR3 sequence reads: CASSFWTGKSYEQYF. The CDR3 bases are TGCGCCAGCAGCTTCTGGACAGGAAAATCCTACGAGCAGTACTTC.

The rearrangement joins TRBV6-1 to TRBJ2-6; a weak D match, TRBD1 (5 bases). Trimming shortened V by 3 bases and J by 4 bases, and 13 bases separated the two germline ends. This CDR3 is 16 amino acids long. The germline V gene encodes CDR1 MNHNS and CDR2 SASEGT. The chain's CDR3 is CASSDDQGTGANVLTF. The CDR3 nucleotides are TGTGCCAGCAGTGATGATCAGGGAACGGGGGCCAACGTCCTGACTTTC.

V and J are TRBV6-5 and TRBJ2-7; TRBD1 matches at 11 bases. Germline CDR1 is MNHEY and CDR2 is SVGAGI. This CDR3 comprises 16 residues. The J segment lost 4 bases and the V segment lost 2 bases, leaving 7 bases of the junction unmatched. CDR3: CASSYRDRGLSYEQYF. CDR3 sequence (DNA): TGTGCCAGCAGTTACAGGGACAGGGGGTTATCTTACGAGCAGTACTTC.

This clone was detected ten times or more. The junction shows a germline mismatch at one end, possibly a read error. The chain links TRBV28 to TRBJ2-7; 9 positions match TRBD1. Per the germline V gene, CDR1 is MDHEN and CDR2 is SYDVKM. The CDR3 runs to 12 residues. The CDR3 region has the DNA TGTGCCAGCAGTCCTCCGGGGGGACAGGGCCACTTC. Translating gives CASSPPGGQGHF.

The chain carries TRBV4-3 and TRBJ2-7, with a tentative D call TRBD1 (5 bases). Germline V gene sequence: CDR1 LGHNA, CDR2 YSLEER. The CDR3 has 13 amino acids. V lost 3 bases, J lost 2 bases, and 8 bases lay in between. In DNA form, the CDR3 reads TGCGCCAGCAGCCAGGACATCACCTACGAGCAGTACTTC. The encoded protein is CASSQDITYEQYF.

This clone has a handful of counts. The CDR3 reads CSVSGQGYGYTF. For the CDR3, the DNA is TGCAGCGTCTCCGGACAGGGCTATGGCTACACCTTC. This sequence joins TRBV29-1 and TRBJ1-2; 8 bases match TRBD1. Per the germline V gene, CDR1 is SQVTM and CDR2 is ANQGSEA. The CDR3 spans 12 residues. J lost 4 bases, V lost 6 bases, and 4 bases had no gene match. Together with reference TRBV29-1 and TRBJ1-2, the CDR3 gives the full variable domain: SAVISQKPSRDICQRGTSLTIQCQVDSQVTMMFWYRQQPGQSLTLIATANQGSEATYESGFVIDKFPISRPNLTFSTLTVSNMSPEDSSIYLCSVSGQGYGYTFGSGTRLTVV.